Listed here are 27 T cell receptor beta chains from one sample, sequenced in a study of cytomegalovirus exposure and HLA in healthy donors. PCR employed 60 Vbeta and 13 Jbeta primers. Here immunoSEQ multiplex PCR was the method, and the copy in TCRdb shows in-frame clones only, minus some. The sample holds roughly 180,000 clones, about 85% seen once. The specimen was PBMCs. The receptors stem from a boy younger than 10 in good health and CMV-seronegative.

The chain combines TRBV29-1 with TRBJ1-1; possibly TRBD1 for D (6 bases). With 3 bases removed from V and 5 bases from J, the gap between germline ends came to 13 bases. From germline, CDR1 is SQVTM and CDR2 ANQGSEA. The CDR3 totals 13 residues. This CDR3 is CSVEGQGRTEAFF. The CDR3 DNA sequence: TGCAGCGTTGAGGGCCAGGGGCGGACTGAAGCTTTCTTT.

The rearrangement joins TRBV7-8 to TRBJ2-1; D perhaps matches TRBD1 (6 bases). V was cut by 0 bases and J by 10 bases, with 13 bases left in between. Germline CDR1 is SGHVS and CDR2 is FQNEAQ. This CDR3 spans 14 amino acids. CDR3 bases: TGTGCCAGCAGCTTAGCGGTTCTAGGACAGGAGCAGTTCTTC. This encodes CASSLAVLGQEQFF.

The chain joins TRBV5-4 to TRBJ2-3; TRBD2 matches at 10 bases. Trimming cost V 5 bases and J 0 bases; bases outside gene matches: 3. This CDR3 contains 15 residues. Germline CDR1 and CDR2: SGHNT and YYREEE (reference sequence). CDR3 region: CASSWTSGSTDTQYF. The CDR3 region has the DNA TGTGCCAGCAGTTGGACTAGCGGTAGCACAGATACGCAGTATTTT.

J is TRBJ2-1 and V is TRBV6-5; the D gene is possibly TRBD2 (5 bases). CDR3 length equals 14 residues. CDR1 and CDR2 from the germline V gene are MNHEY and SVGAGI. V lost 0 bases and J lost 2, with 5 bases in between. CDR3 loop: CASSYSTTYNEQFF. DNA of the CDR3: TGTGCCAGCAGTTACTCGACTACCTACAATGAGCAGTTCTTC.

This sequence joins TRBV29-1 and TRBJ2-1, with 14 bases fitting TRBD2. Trimming took 3 bases from V and 2 from J; bases not matched to a gene: 3. Per germline, CDR1 SQVTM and CDR2 ANQGSEA. The CDR3 has 16 residues. DNA of the CDR3: TGCAGCGTTGAGGGGACTAGCGGGAGACCCTACAATGAGCAGTTCTTC. Residues: CSVEGTSGRPYNEQFF.

J is TRBJ1-2 and V is TRBV4-2; TRBD1 matches 9 bases. The CDR3 runs 15 residues. Germline CDR1 is LGHNA and CDR2 is YNFKEQ. Unmatched junction bases numbered 4, after V lost 3 bases and J lost 2 bases. This CDR3 is CASSHGDRANYGYTF. In DNA, the CDR3 is TGTGCCAGCAGCCACGGGGACAGGGCCAACTATGGCTACACCTTC.

This rearrangement joins TRBV6-1 to TRBJ2-5, with 8 nucleotides matching TRBD2. V lost 11 bases to trimming and J lost 11 bases; unmatched junction nucleotides: 22. The CDR3 has 15 residues. Germline V CDR1 and CDR2: MNHNS, SASEGT. Here the CDR3 DNA reads TGTGCCGCGGACAACAAGGGGACTAGTATAATCCCACAGTACTTC. Translation gives CAADNKGTSIIPQYF.

The V gene is TRBV11-2, the J gene TRBJ1-2, with TRBD1 as a possible D gene (6 bases). This CDR3 has 14 residues. Germline CDR1 reads SGHAT; CDR2 reads FQNNGV. V was shortened by 4 bases and J by 2 bases, with 11 bases between the two germline ends. CDR3 coding DNA: TGTGCCAGCAGCTCCTTGGACAGCAACTATGGCTACACCTTC. It specifies CASSSLDSNYGYTF. The full variable domain, its missing parts supplied by reference TRBV11-2 and TRBJ1-2, is EAGVAQSPRYKIIEKRQSVAFWCNPISGHATLYWYQQILGQGPKLLIQFQNNGVVDDSQLPKDRFSAERLKGVDSTLKIQPAKLEDSAVYLCASSSLDSNYGYTFGSGTRLTVV.

This clone was seen a single time. The chain is built from TRBV19 and TRBJ1-4, with TRBD1 matching over 7 bases. The CDR3 runs 14 residues. V lost 6 bases to trimming and J lost 5 bases; unmatched junction nucleotides: 6. Germline V gives CDR1 LNHDA, CDR2 SQIVND (reference sequence). Here the CDR3 DNA reads TGTGCCAGTAGCAAAGGGGGCGTCAATGAAAAACTGTTTTTT. This encodes CASSKGGVNEKLFF.

J is TRBJ2-2 and V is TRBV6-1; 14 nucleotides align to TRBD2. This CDR3 region has 15 residues. CDR1 is MNHNS and CDR2 is SASEGT in the germline V gene. After removal of 4 bases from V and 6 bases from J, the junction contained 1 base not matched to a gene. CDR3 DNA sequence: TGTGCCAGCAGTGGACTAGCGGGAGGGCCCGGGGAGCTGTTTTTT. Translation gives CASSGLAGGPGELFF.

The sample holds a few counts of this clone. The chain recombines TRBV27 with TRBJ2-7; D is ambiguous. The germline V gene has CDR1 MNHEY and CDR2 SMNVEV (reference sequence). Trimming removed 2 bases from V and 1 base from J, with 12 bases in between. The length of the CDR3 is 15 residues. This CDR3 reads CASSLGFEVSYEQYF. The CDR3 bases are TGTGCCAGCAGTTTAGGGTTTGAGGTGTCCTACGAGCAGTACTTC.

V gene TRBV2 combines with J gene TRBJ2-1; 12 bases map to TRBD2. The germline CDR1 and CDR2 sequences are SNHLY and FYNNEI. There are 16 residues in the CDR3. V lost 6 bases, J lost 3 bases, and 6 bases stayed unmatched. In DNA, the CDR3 is TGTGCCAGCAGCTCGACTAGCGGGGGTATCTACAATGAGCAGTTCTTC. Translating gives CASSSTSGGIYNEQFF. Drawing the rest from reference TRBV2 and TRBJ2-1, the complete variable domain is EPEVTQTPSHQVTQMGQEVILRCVPISNHLYFYWYRQILGQKVEFLVSFYNNEISEKSEIFDDQFSVERPDGSNFTLKIRSTKLEDSAMYFCASSSTSGGIYNEQFFGPGTRLTVL.

As regards this clone: The junction and the germline gene differ at one end; a read error may be behind it. The chain is built from TRBV7-9 and TRBJ2-7; D unclear. The CDR3 spans 12 residues. The germline V gene encodes CDR1 SEHNR and CDR2 FQNEAQ (reference sequence). CDR3 sequence reads: CSSSLLSYEQYF. Here the CDR3 DNA reads TGTTCCAGCAGCTTATTATCCTACGAGCAGTACTTC.

The V call is TRBV30, the J call TRBJ1-1; D might be TRBD1 (6 bases). Deletions cut 6 bases from V and 10 bases from J, with 15 bases between. Germline V gene data show CDR1 as GTSNPN and CDR2 as SVGIG (reference sequence). The CDR3 has 11 amino acids. This CDR3 reads CACTNRERAFF. The CDR3, as DNA: TGTGCCTGTACAAACAGGGAAAGAGCTTTCTTT.

This clone was counted between two and nine times. This sequence joins TRBV7-9 and TRBJ2-5, with 7 bases that match TRBD2. From germline, CDR1 is SEHNR and CDR2 FQNEAQ (reference sequence). The length of the CDR3 is 12 residues. J lost 6 bases, V lost 4 bases, and 2 bases had no gene match. CDR3 DNA sequence: TGTGCCAGCAGCTCGGGGGGACAGACCCAGTACTTC. It encodes CASSSGGQTQYF.

In this sample, this clone is medium-sized. The chain joins TRBV6-4 to TRBJ1-2, with TRBD1 identical over 7 bases. The CDR3 runs 13 residues. Germline-derived CDR1 and CDR2 are MRHNA and SNTAGT. The V gene end was trimmed by 0 bases and the J gene end by 6 bases; junction bases not matched to a gene: 1. The CDR3 is CASSDSTGNGYTF. The CDR3 nucleotides are TGTGCCAGCAGTGACTCGACAGGGAATGGCTACACCTTC.

The rearrangement links TRBV7-9 to TRBJ2-7; 11 nucleotides match TRBD2. This CDR3 is built from 16 residues. CDR1 is SEHNR, CDR2 FQNEAQ, per germline (reference sequence). Here the CDR3 reads CSSSPGLAGLSYEQYV. The CDR3 coding sequence is TGTTCCAGCAGCCCCGGACTAGCGGGTCTTTCATACGAGCAGTACGTC.

This chain links TRBV6-1 with TRBJ1-4, with D uncertain. V was pared by 4 bases and J by 8 bases, with 8 bases between. The CDR3 loop spans 12 amino acids. The germline CDR1 and CDR2 sequences are MNHNS and SASEGT. In DNA form, the CDR3 reads TGTGCCAGCAGTGCACTAAGGGAAAAACTGTTTTTT. Its protein product is CASSALREKLFF.

The gene calls are TRBV4-1 and TRBJ2-1, with D maybe TRBD2 (5 bases). The V end was cut by 3 bases, the J end by 7 bases, with 13 bases between. CDR3 length: 14 residues. Germline V lookup: CDR1 MGHRA, CDR2 YSYEKL. CDR3 protein: CASSQLAEGNEQFF. CDR3 coding DNA: TGCGCCAGCAGCCAGCTAGCAGAAGGAAATGAGCAGTTCTTC.

J is TRBJ2-2 and V is TRBV6-1; the D gene is possibly TRBD1 (5 bases). The CDR3 extends over 17 amino acids. Trimming left V 3 bases short and J 3 bases short, with 17 bases between. Germline assignment: CDR1 MNHNS and CDR2 SASEGT. CDR3 amino acids: CASSDLRALWDTGELFF. CDR3 coding DNA: TGTGCCAGCAGTGATCTCAGGGCTCTGTGGGACACCGGGGAGCTGTTTTTT.

This clone was seen a single time. The chain links TRBV2 to TRBJ2-7; perhaps TRBD1 as D (6 bases). V was clipped by 6 bases and J by 2 bases, with 11 bases between them. This CDR3 has 13 residues. Germline CDR1 is SNHLY and CDR2 is FYNNEI. The CDR3 DNA sequence: TGTGCCAGCAGAAGTGACAGGCCCTACGAGCAGTACTTC. Amino acid sequence: CASRSDRPYEQYF.

This chain connects TRBV15 to TRBJ2-5; D is ambiguous. The CDR3 sequence is 14 residues long. CDR1 is LNHNV and CDR2 is YYDKDF in the germline V gene (reference sequence). Trimming removed 1 base at V and 5 bases at J, with 11 bases between. CDR3 loop: CATSRVLALETQYF. DNA of the CDR3: TGTGCCACCAGCAGAGTATTAGCCCTTGAGACCCAGTACTTC.

This clone was detected a few times. The chain couples TRBV6-6 to TRBJ1-2; 10 nucleotides line up with TRBD1. V shed 6 bases and J 3 bases; nucleotides not matched to a gene: 7. The CDR3 contains 15 residues. The germline V gene encodes CDR1 MNHNY and CDR2 SVGAGI (reference sequence). CDR3 sequence: CASSPPGTGDYGYTF. In DNA, the CDR3 is TGTGCCAGCAGCCCTCCCGGGACAGGGGACTATGGCTACACCTTC.

V gene TRBV5-6 combines with J gene TRBJ1-1, with TRBD1 identical over 7 bases. The CDR3 contains 15 residues. After removal of 3 bases from V and 1 base from J, the junction contained 6 bases not matched to a gene. Germline CDR1 is SGHDT and CDR2 is YYEEEE. DNA of the CDR3: TGTGCCAGCAGCTATGCCGGGACAGAGAACACTGAAGCTTTCTTT. Protein: CASSYAGTENTEAFF. The whole variable domain, remainder taken from reference TRBV5-6 and TRBJ1-1, is DAGVTQSPTHLIKTRGQQVTLRCSPKSGHDTVSWYQQALGQGPQFIFQYYEEEERQRGNFPDRFSGHQFPNYSSELNVNALLLGDSALYLCASSYAGTENTEAFFGQGTRLTVV.

This chain joins TRBV20-1 and TRBJ2-2, with D hard to call. The CDR3 has 11 amino acids. The V gene lost 4 bases and the J gene lost 6 bases, with 6 bases spanning the gap. Germline lookup yields CDR1 DFQATT and CDR2 SNEGSKA (reference sequence). CDR3: CSAKSPGELFF. CDR3 coding DNA: TGCAGTGCTAAGAGTCCCGGGGAGCTGTTTTTT.

This clone was observed a handful of times. The CDR3 loop is CASSWGGSNQPQHF. CDR3 DNA sequence: TGTGCCAGCAGCTGGGGCGGTAGCAATCAGCCCCAGCATTTT. This sequence joins TRBV7-9 and TRBJ1-5; TRBD1 is a possible D gene (5 bases). Trimming removed 4 bases at V and 0 bases at J, with 7 bases between. Looked up from germline, CDR1 is SEHNR and CDR2 is FQNEAQ (reference sequence). The CDR3 sequence is 14 residues long.

The V call is TRBV28, the J call TRBJ2-1; D might be TRBD1 or TRBD2, each matching 7 bases. The CDR3 sequence is 15 residues long. The V and J ends lost 10 bases and 1 base respectively, with 17 bases between them. CDR1 is MDHEN, CDR2 SYDVKM, per germline. CDR3 sequence: CAIRGGPGSYNEQFF. CDR3 nucleotide sequence: TGTGCCATCAGGGGGGGGCCTGGTTCCTACAATGAGCAGTTCTTC.